A single sample gave rise to the 12 T cell receptor beta chains below, sequenced in a study of regulatory T cells in long-lasting Graves disease. The authors built TCR beta libraries using iRepertoire HTBI primers and Arm-PCR of CDR3 regions. TCRdb analysed the multiplex PCR reads with MiXCR anew, one entry per CDR3 protein. The sample lists about 620,000 distinct CDR3 sequences, 16% occurring once. The sample's time point: newly diagnosed GD, antithyroid drugs for less than 3 months. PBMC RNA was the source of the TCR library. The same data also went into a second study, on T cells in Graves' hyperthyroidism and ophthalmopathy.

Source: peripheral blood mononuclear cells (PBMCs), taken at new diagnosis, from a patient treated with antithyroid drugs. These receptors were obtained from a woman aged 25-40 years with Graves disease.

The table lists this clonotype with many counts. The chain employs TRBV28 and TRBJ2-1; TRBD2 matches at 12 bases. From germline, CDR1 is MDHEN and CDR2 SYDVKM. This CDR3 contains 16 residues. V shed 6 bases, J shed 4 bases, and the junction held 7 bases outside the gene matches. This chain's CDR3 is CASSLAGTSGYNEQFF. CDR3 coding DNA: TGTGCCAGCAGCTTAGCTGGGACTAGCGGGTACAATGAGCAGTTCTTC.

This sequence joins TRBV5-6 and TRBJ1-6; 7 nucleotides agree with TRBD1. With V trimmed by 4 bases and J by 5 bases, 6 bases remained unmatched. Germline CDR1 reads SGHDT; CDR2 reads YYEEEE. This CDR3 comprises 15 residues. DNA of the CDR3: TGTGCCAGCAGCCTAATACAGGGGAATAATTCACCCCTCCACTTT. Translation: CASSLIQGNNSPLHF.

The V call is TRBV6-1, the J call TRBJ2-5; D possibly corresponds to TRBD1 (5 bases). From germline, CDR1 is MNHNS and CDR2 SASEGT. V shed 5 bases and J shed 1 base, with 14 bases lying between them. This CDR3 is 15 amino acids long. The CDR3: CASSLGETVQETQYF. Written as DNA, the CDR3 is TGTGCCAGCAGTCTCGGAGAGACAGTCCAAGAGACCCAGTACTTC.

Regarding this clonotype: This clone may be a read error of a much larger clone one base away. The rearrangement links TRBV6-9 to TRBJ2-5; TRBD2 matches at 9 bases. Germline V gene data show CDR1 as MNHGY and CDR2 as SVAAGI. The CDR3 is 16 amino acids. This CDR3 is CASSSPAGGAQETRYF. Here the CDR3 DNA reads TGTGCCAGCAGTTCTCCGGCGGGAGGGGCCCAAGAGACCCGGTACTTC.

This clonotype was seen more than once but under ten times. The chain is built from TRBV27 and TRBJ1-6; the D is unclear. The germline CDR1 and CDR2 sequences are MNHEY and SMNVEV (reference sequence). This CDR3 spans 14 amino acids. V shed 5 bases and J shed 8 bases, with 13 bases lying between them. CDR3 DNA sequence: TGTGCCAGCAGTCTGAGACATCGCGATTCACCCCTCCACTTT. As protein: CASSLRHRDSPLHF.

This clonotype was observed a few times. A read error may explain this, as a much larger clone is one base away. CDR3 in amino acids: CASSTAGQVTNQPQHF. CDR3 sequence (DNA): TGTGCCAGCAGTACCGCGGGACAGGTGACCAATCAGCCCCAGCATTTT. This sequence joins TRBV28 and TRBJ1-5; 8 positions match TRBD1. The CDR3 sequence is 16 residues long. After removal of 5 bases from V and 3 bases from J, the junction contained 9 bases not matched to a gene. Germline V gene lookup returns CDR1 MDHEN and CDR2 SYDVKM.

This clonotype has at least ten counts. This chain connects TRBV10-3 to TRBJ1-2; D possibly corresponds to TRBD1 (6 bases). V gave up 6 bases and J gave up 1 base, with 9 bases separating them. The CDR3 sequence is 13 residues long. Germline V CDR1 and CDR2: ENHRY, SYGVKD. This CDR3 reads CAIRYRVNYGYTF. CDR3 DNA: TGTGCCATCAGGTACAGGGTTAACTATGGCTACACCTTC.

This sequence joins TRBV28 and TRBJ2-6, with TRBD1 identical over 11 bases. Germline V lookup: CDR1 MDHEN, CDR2 SYDVKM. The V gene end was trimmed by 6 bases and the J gene end by 0 bases; junction bases not matched to a gene: 1. This CDR3 is built from 16 residues. Here the CDR3 reads CASRGTGGSGANVLTF. The CDR3 DNA sequence: TGTGCCAGCAGGGGGACAGGGGGCTCTGGGGCCAACGTCCTGACTTTC.

This chain links TRBV3-1 with TRBJ2-3; 8 bases agree with TRBD2. There are 14 residues in the CDR3. Germline lookup yields CDR1 LGHDT and CDR2 YNNKEL (reference sequence). V shed 5 bases, J shed 4 bases, and the junction held 5 bases outside the gene matches. CDR3 coding DNA: TGTGCCAGCAGCTCCTCGGGAGGGTCAGATACGCAGTATTTT. Its translation: CASSSSGGSDTQYF.

The CDR3 region has the DNA TGTGCCAGCAGCTGGGTTGGGGATGAAGGAGAGCAGTACTTC. It translates to CASSWVGDEGEQYF. The rearrangement links TRBV7-2 to TRBJ2-7; D ambiguous. The CDR3 consists of 14 residues. Germline assignment: CDR1 SGHTA and CDR2 FQGNSA. The V end lost 4 bases, the J end lost 7 bases, and 17 bases lay between the germline ends.

This clonotype was picked up one time. A single base separates this from a much larger clone, so it may be a read error. This sequence joins TRBV3-1 and TRBJ2-3, with a possible D match to TRBD2 (5 bases). V lost 4 bases to trimming and J lost 4 bases, with 9 bases between them. Looked up from germline, CDR1 is LGHDT and CDR2 is YNNKEL (reference sequence). The CDR3 is made up of 13 amino acids. CDR3 bases: TGTGCCAGCAGCCCGACTACCCCAGATACGCAGTATTTT. Encoded protein: CASSPTTPDTQYF.

This clonotype was detected a few times. CDR3 sequence reads: CASKMWGGANTGELFF. The CDR3 nucleotides are TGCGCCAGCAAAATGTGGGGCGGAGCGAACACCGGGGAGCTGTTTTTT. The chain recombines TRBV5-1 with TRBJ2-2; TRBD1 might be the D (5 bases). Germline lookup yields CDR1 SGHRS and CDR2 YFSETQ. CDR3 size: 16 residues. Trimming took 6 bases from V and 0 from J, leaving 15 bases between them.